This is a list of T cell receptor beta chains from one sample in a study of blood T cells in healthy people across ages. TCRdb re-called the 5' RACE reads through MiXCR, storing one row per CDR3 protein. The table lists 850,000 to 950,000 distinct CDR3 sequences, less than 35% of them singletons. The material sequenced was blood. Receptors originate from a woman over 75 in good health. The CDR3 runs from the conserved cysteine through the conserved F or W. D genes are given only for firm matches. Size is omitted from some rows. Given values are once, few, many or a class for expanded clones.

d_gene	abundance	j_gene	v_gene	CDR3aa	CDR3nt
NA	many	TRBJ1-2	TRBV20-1	CSAKDYGYTF	TGCAGTGCTAAAGACTATGGCTACACCTTC
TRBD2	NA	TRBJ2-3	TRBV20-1	CSAREGSGRSTDTQYF	TGCAGTGCTAGAGAAGGTAGCGGGAGGTCTACAGATACGCAGTATTTT
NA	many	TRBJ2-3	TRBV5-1	CASALTTDTQYF	TGCGCCAGCGCGCTTACTACAGATACGCAGTATTTT
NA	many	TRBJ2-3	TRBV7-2	CASSLGLTRDTQYF	TGTGCCAGCAGCTTGGGCCTTACCCGAGATACGCAGTATTTT
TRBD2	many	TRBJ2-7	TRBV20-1	CSANSGGTSYEQYF	TGCAGTGCTAACAGCGGGGGAACTTCCTACGAGCAGTACTTC
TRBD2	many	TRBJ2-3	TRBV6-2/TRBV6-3	CASSHLLAGGPDTQYF	TGTGCCAGCAGTCACCTACTAGCGGGGGGCCCAGATACGCAGTATTTT
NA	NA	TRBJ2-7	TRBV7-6	CANSLVGQGGRGDEQYF	TGTGCCAACAGCTTAGTGGGTCAGGGGGGCCGTGGTGACGAGCAGTACTTC
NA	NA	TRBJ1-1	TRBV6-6	CASSTRQNTEAFF	TGTGCCAGCAGTACACGTCAGAACACTGAAGCTTTCTTT
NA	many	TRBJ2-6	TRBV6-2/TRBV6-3	CASSLTSSLSGANVLTF	TGTGCCAGCAGTTTAACTAGTAGTCTCTCTGGGGCCAACGTCCTGACTTTC
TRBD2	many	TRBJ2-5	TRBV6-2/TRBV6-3	CASRWGGSQETQYF	TGTGCCTCCCGTTGGGGGGGATCCCAAGAGACCCAGTACTTC
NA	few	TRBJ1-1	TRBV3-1	CASSQDGGITEAFF	TGTGCCAGCAGCCAAGACGGAGGGATCACTGAAGCTTTCTTT